These 7 T cell receptor beta chains came from one sample sequenced in a study of blood T cell repertoires in COVID-19. Generated by immunoSEQ multiplex PCR, the TCRdb table keeps only in-frame clones and is missing some. This repertoire shows 250,000 to 300,000 clones, roughly 86% found once; its top ten account for approximately 5.1%. The sample was peripheral blood. These receptors came from a woman in her sixties with COVID-19, enrolled during active disease.

The chain has TRBV9 and TRBJ1-1, with 10 bases that match TRBD1. Germline assignment: CDR1 SGDLS and CDR2 YYNGEE. The CDR3 is made up of 15 amino acids. V shed 4 bases and J 1 base; nucleotides not matched to a gene: 4. In DNA form, the CDR3 reads TGTGCCAGCAGCCCGAGGGACAGGGGGAACACTGAAGCTTTCTTT. Its protein product is CASSPRDRGNTEAFF.

The J gene is TRBJ2-3, the V gene TRBV5-1; 10 bases are shared with TRBD1. CDR1 SGHRS and CDR2 YFSETQ come from the germline V gene. J lost 4 bases, V lost 4 bases, and 0 bases had no gene match. This CDR3 contains 13 residues. DNA for the CDR3: TGCGCCAGCAGCGGGACAGGGGCAGATACGCAGTATTTT. It encodes CASSGTGADTQYF.

This clone was seen once. V is TRBV28 and J is TRBJ1-5, with 8 bases identical to TRBD1. The germline CDR1 and CDR2 sequences are MDHEN and SYDVKM. With V trimmed by 2 bases and J by 15 bases, 12 bases remained unmatched. CDR3 length equals 14 residues. The CDR3 protein is CASSLMMVGQEGHF. CDR3 sequence (DNA): TGTGCCAGCAGTTTAATGATGGTGGGACAGGAGGGGCATTTT.

This chain connects TRBV19 to TRBJ2-7; 14 positions match TRBD2. This CDR3 comprises 16 residues. Germline V gene data show CDR1 as LNHDA and CDR2 as SQIVND (reference sequence). The V and J ends lost 4 bases and 3 bases, in that order; junction bases with no gene match: 5. In DNA, the CDR3 is TGTGCCAGTAGTAGCTCGGGACTAGCGGGAGACTACGAGCAGTACTTC. Translation: CASSSSGLAGDYEQYF.

The chain uses TRBV6-2 or TRBV6-3 and TRBJ2-7; D might be TRBD2 (5 bases). CDR1 is MNHEY and CDR2 is SVGEGT in the germline V gene. This CDR3 comprises 14 residues. The germline V and J ends were trimmed by 0 bases and 9 bases, with 15 bases remaining between them. In nucleotides, the CDR3 is TGTGCCAGCAGTTACTCGACTCCCCTAGCAGGGCAGTACTTC. It specifies CASSYSTPLAGQYF.

The genes are TRBV7-3 and TRBJ2-2; D is possibly TRBD2 (7 bases). Germline V gives CDR1 SGHTA, CDR2 FQGTGA. V lost 0 bases, J lost 5 bases, and 22 bases lay in between. The CDR3 totals 19 residues. CDR3 coding DNA: TGTGCCAGCAGCTTAACGAGGCACCGAAGGGGGGGCCAAACCGGGGAGCTGTTTTTT. Amino acids: CASSLTRHRRGGQTGELFF.

The rearrangement uses TRBV5-1 and TRBJ1-6; tentatively, D is TRBD1 (5 bases). The CDR3 is made up of 13 amino acids. The V end was cut by 0 bases, the J end by 8 bases, with 6 bases between. Per germline, CDR1 SGHRS and CDR2 YFSETQ. This chain's CDR3 is CASSLGGDSPLHF. DNA for the CDR3: TGCGCCAGCAGCTTGGGGGGGGATTCACCCCTCCACTTT.